This T cell receptor (beta chain) was recovered during a study of CD8 T cells in Susac syndrome. Sequencing of TCR beta, carried out with a high-throughput approach, was applied to CD8+ and CD4+ T cells from the blood. FACS was used to enrich TEMRA cells, whereas the CD8+ and CD4+ T cells were obtained by negative isolation. Random hexamers were used to reverse transcribe the RNA input (about 0.45 to 1 ug). An immunoSEQ multiplex PCR generated amplified TCR beta CDR3 products spanning 54 Vbeta and 13 Jbeta. One entry per CDR3 protein, called by TCRdb with MiXCR from the immunoSEQ multiplex PCR reads. The repertoire has roughly 250,000 distinct CDR3 sequences, approximately 95% of them found once; the top ten carry around 0.1%. The V gene end was trimmed by 6 bases and the J gene end by 4 bases; junction bases not matched to a gene: 6. The CDR3 is 14 amino acids. Germline V gene lookup returns CDR1 DFQATT and CDR2 SNEGSKA (reference sequence).

The rearrangement uses TRBV20-1 and TRBJ1-4, with TRBD1 identical over 9 bases. The sequence was collected from a human donor with Susac syndrome. The specimen was CD4+ T cells from PBMCs. The CDR3 DNA sequence: TGCAGTGCGGTGCCGGGACAGGGTAATGAAAAACTGTTTTTT. Translated: CSAVPGQGNEKLFF.